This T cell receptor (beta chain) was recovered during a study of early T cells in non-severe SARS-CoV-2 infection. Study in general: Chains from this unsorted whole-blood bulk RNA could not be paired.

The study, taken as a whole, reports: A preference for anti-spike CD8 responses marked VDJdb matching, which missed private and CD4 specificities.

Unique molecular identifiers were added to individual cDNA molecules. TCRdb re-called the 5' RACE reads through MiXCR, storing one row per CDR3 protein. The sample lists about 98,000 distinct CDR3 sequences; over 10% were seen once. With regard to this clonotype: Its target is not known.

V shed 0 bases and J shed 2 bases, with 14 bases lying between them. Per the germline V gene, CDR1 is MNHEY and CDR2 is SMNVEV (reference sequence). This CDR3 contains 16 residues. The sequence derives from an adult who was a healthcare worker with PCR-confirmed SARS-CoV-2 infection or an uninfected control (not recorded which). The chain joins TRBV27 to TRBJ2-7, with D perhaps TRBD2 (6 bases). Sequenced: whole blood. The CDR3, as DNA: TGTGCCAGCAGTTTATCGGGCGGGGACTTCACCTACGAGCAGTACTTC. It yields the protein CASSLSGGDFTYEQYF.